This T cell receptor beta chain was identified in a study of regulatory T cells in long-lasting Graves disease listed by TCRdb under 2021. For the study in its entirety: In the newly diagnosed Graves' disease group, patients had been taking antithyroid drugs for less than 3 months. Peripheral blood TCR sequencing and RNA sequencing compared persistent Graves' disease patients with newly diagnosed Graves' disease patients. The study was conducted in China and was registered as a clinical trial. A total of 35 or so samples were covered by TCR sequencing, comprising about 13 persistent and around 20 newly diagnosed Graves' disease patients. The study at large found these results: Sequencing and analysis were limited to the TCR beta chain. As a limitation, the authors acknowledged that the small sample size may reduce accuracy. Because the primary lesion, thyroid tissue, could not be accessed, the study looked at peripheral blood alone. More public clonotypes were shared among persistent patients (under 3,000) than among newly diagnosed patients (roughly 1,000). Compared with newly diagnosed patients, persistent Graves' disease patients had lower TCR Shannon entropy and fewer highly expanded clones, which suggests clonal expansion.

The sample's time point label is to be understood as: newly diagnosed GD, antithyroid drugs for less than 3 months. RNA was extracted from PBMCs in TRIzol for both TCR sequencing and RNA sequencing. The diagnosis of Graves' disease was made according to American Thyroid Association guidelines. Recruitment of patients was carried out at an endocrinology department in Xi'an, China. Each patient gave 9 to 10 milliliters of peripheral blood, collected in an EDTA anticoagulant tube. Ficoll Paque Plus density gradient separation was used to isolate PBMCs, and no further T cell sorting was performed. An Agilent 2100 Bioanalyzer and agarose gel were used to check RNA quality, while a NanoDrop 2000 measured RNA concentration. This clonotype appeared a few times. What this receptor recognizes is not known. No per-base quality is available; no much larger clone lies one base away. Libraries were constructed by multiplex PCR. Sequencing took place on an Illumina HiSeq 4000. iRepertoire HTBI primers and Arm-PCR amplification of CDR3 regions were used to construct TCR beta libraries. Gel purification was performed on PCR products prior to sequencing. The paper's data handling went like this. Gene usage analysis of CDR3 amino acid clonotypes relied on the approximately 60 TRBV and more than twelve TRBJ segments identified across samples. COPE and FqMerger were used to merge the filtered high-quality paired reads into contigs. BLAST was used to align contigs to the IMGT TRBV, TRBD and TRBJ reference genes, and CDR3 was defined following IMGT. Any clonotype with a frequency above 0.1% was classified as a highly expanded clone. Shannon entropy was used to measure repertoire diversity, and the Gini coefficient was used to measure V-J evenness. Public clonotypes were defined as clonotypes shared by more than one individual. TCRdb applied fastp at Q25 and MiXCR to the public reads, then kept only in-frame beta chains. All rows with the same CDR3 protein become a single entry with the most common DNA and genes. These V and J calls rely on TCRdb rather than the paper's analysis. The sample contains 680,000 or so distinct CDR3 sequences, 16% of them found a single time. In total, the top ten clones hold 18% of the sample.

In addition, the sample was reused for a study of T cells in Graves' hyperthyroidism and ophthalmopathy. The second publication reports: Graves' hyperthyroidism was defined as stable when no progression to ophthalmopathy occurred over 18 months of follow-up. Hyperthyroidism patients were newly diagnosed, with disease duration under 2 months, and aged 18 to 65 years. Patients with uncontrolled infections, other autoimmune diseases, pregnancy or lactation were excluded. Diagnoses were based on clinical symptoms, serum thyroxine and TRAb, thyroid ultrasound and orbital computed tomography. A first-round RT-PCR of the TCR CDR3 used the HTBI primer set with the Qiagen OneStep RT-PCR kit. Most expanded thyroid clonotypes (frequency above 0.001) were also detected in blood, suggesting blood repertoires may reflect thyroid immune responses. A model built on a 13 V-J signature distinguished ophthalmopathy from stable hyperthyroidism, reaching about 88% sensitivity and 81.08% specificity in cross-validation and 80%/75% in testing. In validation, the model predicted progression to ophthalmopathy with over 65% sensitivity and 72% to 85% specificity, a median of approximately 6.5 months before onset. TCR V-J signatures able to tell the groups apart were searched for in a discovery cohort of 90 to 100 patients, of whom about 40 had Graves' ophthalmopathy and 57 had stable Graves' hyperthyroidism. Prospective prediction of ophthalmopathy was tested in an independent validation cohort of 18 to 20 hyperthyroidism patients and 15 to 17 patients who later progressed to ophthalmopathy. The 75 to 100 discovery patients were randomly divided into training and test sets at a 7:3 ratio. Thyroid tissue and blood T-cell repertoires from several Graves' hyperthyroidism patients were also compared in the study. After blood sampling, hyperthyroidism patients were treated with methimazole at a starting dose of 30 mg daily, and ophthalmopathy patients were treated with high-dose intravenous methylprednisolone. The libraries were constructed in a second round of multiplex PCR and then size-selected and purified. Paired-end sequencing of the libraries was performed with 100 bp reads on an Illumina HiSeq2000. SOAPnuke was used to process the raw data, removing reads that contained adapters or uncalled bases, had a mean Phred below 15, or lacked an exact match to the constant primer or identifier. High-quality paired reads were merged using COPE v1.2.5, and each unique nucleotide sequence was defined as a clonotype. MiTCR v1.1 was used to align clonotypes to the IMGT TRBV, TRBD and TRBJ reference segments. Analysis was restricted to V-J combinations with a frequency above 0.0001, which covered roughly 99% of repertoires. The TCS score was defined as the ratio of F50 (clonal expansion) to E x V (chaos), calculated using BLOSUM62-based TCRdist between CDR3 peptides within each V-J. Welch's t-statistics and random forest reduced fewer than 600 V-J features to around 14, which were used in a naive Bayes classifier (R e1071). No statistical method was used to set the sample size in advance, and investigators knew the group allocation. According to the paper, TCR Vbeta CDR3 sequencing was carried out on 135 peripheral blood samples, which came from about 45 ophthalmopathy, around 75 hyperthyroidism and around 17 progressor patients.

This TCR was recovered from a woman in her 30s with Graves disease. Donor details come from another sample of the same person, matched by shared clones. The sample in question was peripheral blood mononuclear cells (PBMCs), obtained at new diagnosis, from a patient treated with antithyroid drugs.

The CDR3: CASRDGTGASGYTF. In nucleotide form, the sequence is TGTGCCAGCAGAGACGGGACAGGGGCTAGTGGCTACACCTTC. Recombination linked TRBV6-1 to TRBJ1-2; 10 central nucleotides agree with TRBD1. There are 14 amino acids in the CDR3, from cysteine to phenylalanine inclusive. The CDR3 DNA has 42 bases and is translated from base 1. Per the germline V gene, MNHNS is the CDR1 and SASEGT is the CDR2. The junction shows trimming of 6 bases on V and 7 bases on J, and the gene matches do not reach 8 bases of it.